The clone carrying this T cell receptor beta chain was found a few times. Its target is unknown. Together with a sample-barcoded 5' primer, a J-beta primer mix was included in a second PCR lasting roughly 6 to 12 cycles. A single record per CDR3 protein comes from TCRdb applying MiXCR to the 5' RACE reads. The sample has more than 650,000 distinct CDR3 sequences, approximately 22% seen once. This sample was taken from a study of blood T cells in healthy people across ages. Overall study findings and caveats: PBMCs were not sorted, which prevented a conclusive comparison of naive versus antigen-experienced cells. Expanded clonotype shifts may have been confounded, as the donors had an unknown CMV status.

The CDR3 extends over 15 amino acids. V was trimmed by 6 bases and J by 7 bases, leaving 21 bases between them. Germline V gene sequence: CDR1 MRHNA, CDR2 SNTAGT. The source of this sequence is a man aged 65 to 79 in good health. J is TRBJ2-5 and V is TRBV6-4; D is ambiguous. Material: blood. In DNA, the CDR3 is TGTGCCAGCAGCCGTTCCACAGCCTGGGTGGGGACCCAGTACTTC. Its protein is CASSRSTAWVGTQYF.